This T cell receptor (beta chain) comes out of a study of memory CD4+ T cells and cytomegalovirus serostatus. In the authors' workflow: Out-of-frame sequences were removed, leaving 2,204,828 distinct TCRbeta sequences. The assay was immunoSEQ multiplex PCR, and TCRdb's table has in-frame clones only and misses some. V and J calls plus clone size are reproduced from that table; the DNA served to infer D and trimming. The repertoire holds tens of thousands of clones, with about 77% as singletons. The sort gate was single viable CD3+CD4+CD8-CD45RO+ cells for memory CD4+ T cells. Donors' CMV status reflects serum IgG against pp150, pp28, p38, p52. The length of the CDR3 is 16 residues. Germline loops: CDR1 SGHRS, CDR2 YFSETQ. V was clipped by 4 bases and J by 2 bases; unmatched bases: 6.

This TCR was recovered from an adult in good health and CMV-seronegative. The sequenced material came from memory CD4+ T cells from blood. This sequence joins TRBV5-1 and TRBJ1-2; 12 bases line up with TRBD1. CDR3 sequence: CASSGDRGRTNYGYTF. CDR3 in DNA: TGCGCCAGCAGCGGGGACAGGGGGCGAACCAACTATGGCTACACCTTC.